Each of the 11 T cell receptor beta chains below was sequenced from the same sample in a study of OX40 agonist ivuxolimab in advanced cancers. TCRdb keeps only in-frame clones here, not all; method: immunoSEQ multiplex PCR. The data show about 120,000 clones, with 80% to 90% seen just once and 0.55% held by the top ten. Sequenced here: CD4+ or CD8+ T cells sorted from blood, sampled in a trial of the OX40 agonist ivuxolimab. The receptors were gathered from an adult with an advanced solid tumor such as melanoma, head and neck, liver or kidney cancer.

The chain links TRBV19 to TRBJ1-2, with D perhaps TRBD1 (5 bases). Germline V CDR1 and CDR2: LNHDA, SQIVND (reference sequence). The CDR3 has 16 residues. V lost 8 bases and J 0 bases, leaving 19 bases between the germline ends. CDR3 nucleotide sequence: TGTGCCAGTGCCCCAGGGACGGCTTTTACTAACTATGGCTACACCTTC. This codes for CASAPGTAFTNYGYTF.

This chain links TRBV6-5 with TRBJ2-7; D unclear. CDR1 is MNHEY and CDR2 is SVGAGI in the germline V gene. Trimming stripped 0 bases from V and 3 bases from J, with 12 bases between. The CDR3 spans 15 residues. The DNA of the CDR3 is TGTGCCAGCAGTTACTCCCTCAACGGCGTCTACGAGCAGTACTTC. Residues: CASSYSLNGVYEQYF.

V gene TRBV28 combines with J gene TRBJ1-2; no firm D call. V lost 5 bases to trimming and J lost 3 bases, with 7 bases between them. The CDR3 consists of 12 residues. The germline V gene has CDR1 MDHEN and CDR2 SYDVKM. DNA for the CDR3: TGTGCCAGCAGTCCCTCCGACTATGGCTACACCTTC. It specifies CASSPSDYGYTF.

This chain uses TRBV7-2 with TRBJ2-6, with TRBD1 identical over 7 bases. CDR3 size: 18 residues. After removal of 3 bases from V and 4 bases from J, the junction contained 12 bases not matched to a gene. CDR1 and CDR2 from the germline V gene are SGHTA and FQGNSA. The CDR3 DNA follows: TGTGCCAGCAGCTTTGGACAGGCGACCCTCTCCGGGGCCAACGTCCTGACTTTC. Translated: CASSFGQATLSGANVLTF.

This chain joins TRBV6-1 and TRBJ1-2; D unclear. This CDR3 is built from 14 residues. V was cut by 3 bases and J by 4 bases, with 12 bases left in between. Germline V gene lookup returns CDR1 MNHNS and CDR2 SASEGT. CDR3 coding DNA: TGTGCCAGCAGTGAGCCTGGGAGCGGCTATGGCTACACCTTC. It encodes CASSEPGSGYGYTF.

The rearrangement links TRBV6-6 to TRBJ1-1; 7 positions match TRBD1. J was trimmed by 1 base and V by 6 bases; bases with no gene match: 5. CDR1 is MNHNY, CDR2 SVGAGI, per germline (reference sequence). The CDR3 is 14 amino acids. The CDR3 loop reads CASRQGGANTEAFF. In nucleotides, the CDR3 is TGTGCCAGCAGGCAGGGGGGGGCGAACACTGAAGCTTTCTTT.

This sequence joins TRBV6-1 and TRBJ1-2; D might be TRBD1 (6 bases). Germline CDR1 and CDR2: MNHNS and SASEGT. Trimming removed 6 bases from V and 1 base from J, with 9 bases in between. This CDR3 is 13 amino acids long. The CDR3 DNA reads TGTGCCAGCAGACCACAGGGTAACTATGGCTACACCTTC. Protein: CASRPQGNYGYTF.

The rearrangement uses TRBV7-3 and TRBJ1-1; no clear D gene. Germline loops: CDR1 SGHTA, CDR2 FQGTGA. Trimming pared 0 bases from V and 3 bases from J, leaving 5 bases between. The CDR3 loop spans 13 amino acids. The CDR3 region is CASSLTADTEAFF. CDR3 DNA sequence: TGTGCCAGCAGCTTAACCGCGGACACTGAAGCTTTCTTT.

This sequence joins TRBV6-5 and TRBJ2-2; D not certain. Germline loops: CDR1 MNHEY, CDR2 SVGAGI. The CDR3 contains 14 residues. V shed 5 bases and J shed 4 bases, with 11 bases lying between them. CDR3 coding DNA: TGTGCCAGCAGTCGGGTGACGGGCACCGGGGAGCTGTTTTTT. Translated: CASSRVTGTGELFF.

The chain uses TRBV6-5 and TRBJ1-3; D call uncertain. Deletions cut 6 bases from V and 0 bases from J, with 9 bases between. This CDR3 is 14 amino acids long. Germline-derived CDR1 and CDR2 are MNHEY and SVGAGI. The CDR3 nucleotides read TGTGCCAGCAGCAGCGGGCTCTCTGGAAACACCATATATTTT. Translation: CASSSGLSGNTIYF.

A word on this clone: The sample holds other DNA sequences that translate to the same CDR3. The V gene is TRBV28, the J gene TRBJ1-2; possible D gene TRBD1, 6 bases. The CDR3 sequence is 13 residues long. Germline CDR1 MDHEN, CDR2 SYDVKM. The V end was cut by 2 bases, the J end by 8 bases, with 12 bases between. CDR3: CASSLGGGYGYTF. The DNA for the CDR3 is TGTGCCAGCAGTTTAGGAGGGGGTTACGGCTACACCTTC.